This entry lists 28 T cell receptor beta chains sequenced from one sample in a study of blood T cell repertoires in COVID-19. Clones were sequenced by immunoSEQ multiplex PCR, and TCRdb holds only the in-frame ones, with some missing. The table lists roughly 150,000 clones, over 75% of them singletons. The sequenced sample consisted of peripheral blood. The receptor source for this set is a human donor in a cohort sampled during active COVID-19.

The chain couples TRBV5-8 to TRBJ1-5; D uncertain. Germline assignment: CDR1 SGHTS and CDR2 YDEGEE. V lost 0 bases, J lost 2 bases, and 6 bases lay in between. The CDR3 totals 14 residues. CDR3 nucleotide sequence: TGTGCCAGCAGCTTGGGGGCAGGCAATCAGCCCCAGCATTTT. This gives the protein CASSLGAGNQPQHF.

V usage is TRBV5-8 and J usage is TRBJ2-5, with TRBD2 matching 7 bases. Germline CDR1 and CDR2: SGHTS and YDEGEE. Trimming at V came to 7 bases and at J to 6 bases, leaving 6 bases not matched to a gene. This CDR3 is 12 amino acids long. CDR3 residues: CASERGGQTQYF. In DNA form, the CDR3 reads TGTGCCAGCGAGCGGGGCGGACAGACCCAGTACTTC.

This clone appeared a single time. The chain links TRBV7-2 to TRBJ1-2, with TRBD1 as a possible D gene (5 bases). Trimming pared 5 bases from V and 4 bases from J, leaving 11 bases between. Germline V gives CDR1 SGHTA, CDR2 FQGNSA. The CDR3 runs to 13 residues. CDR3 sequence (DNA): TGTGCCAGCAGCCTTAGACAGTTCTATGGCTACACCTTC. It translates to CASSLRQFYGYTF.

The rearrangement joins TRBV5-8 to TRBJ2-2; D is ambiguous. The V end was cut by 5 bases, the J end by 7 bases, with 12 bases between. In germline, CDR1 is SGHTS, CDR2 YDEGEE. The CDR3 extends over 13 amino acids. As DNA, the CDR3 is TGTGCCAGCAGGAATAGACAAAACGGGGAGCTGTTTTTT. It codes for CASRNRQNGELFF.

In the case of this clone: One junction end disagrees with the germline gene, perhaps due to a read error. The V gene is TRBV6-1, the J gene TRBJ2-1; TRBD1 agrees at 7 bases. CDR1 and CDR2 (germline): MNHNS, SASEGT. The CDR3 loop spans 15 amino acids. Written as DNA, the CDR3 is TGTGCCAGCAGAGAAGCACAGGGGCGGAACAATGAGCAGTTCTTC. It yields the protein CASREAQGRNNEQFF.

The V and J genes are TRBV9 and TRBJ2-1, with D tentatively TRBD2 (7 bases). The CDR3 runs 16 residues. V lost 2 bases and J lost 1, with 13 bases in between. Germline V gene lookup returns CDR1 SGDLS and CDR2 YYNGEE. The CDR3 nucleotides read TGTGCCAGCAGCGTGGGCGGGGGCAATTCCTACAATGAGCAGTTCTTC. Translation: CASSVGGGNSYNEQFF.

V is TRBV24-1 and J is TRBJ2-1, with 8 bases identical to TRBD1. The V gene's germline CDR1 is KGHDR and CDR2 SFDVKD. The CDR3 is made up of 15 amino acids. The trim removed 9 bases at V and 5 bases at J, leaving 11 bases unmatched. CDR3 DNA: TGTGCCACCGGTTTGACAGGGGTCAGTGACAATGAGCAGTTCTTC. This translates into CATGLTGVSDNEQFF.

About this clone itself: The sample contains more than one DNA sequence encoding this CDR3. This chain links TRBV9 with TRBJ2-5, with 12 positions matching TRBD2. CDR1 and CDR2 from the germline V gene are SGDLS and YYNGEE. Trimming at V came to 0 bases and at J to 5 bases, leaving 5 bases not matched to a gene. This CDR3 is built from 16 residues. The CDR3: CASSVGLAGGRETQYF. In nucleotides, the CDR3 is TGTGCCAGCAGCGTAGGGCTAGCGGGGGGGCGGGAGACCCAGTACTTC.

This clone occurred a few times. The chain uses TRBV7-9 and TRBJ1-5, with 8 bases that match TRBD1. The length of the CDR3 is 16 residues. Germline trimming cut 5 bases from V and 6 bases from J; bases unmatched to any gene: 12. Germline values: CDR1 SEHNR, CDR2 FQNEAQ (reference sequence). CDR3 coding DNA: TGTGCCAGCAGCCAATCCGGGACAGGCTTTATTCAGCCCCAGCATTTT. It encodes CASSQSGTGFIQPQHF.

The rearrangement joins TRBV5-1 to TRBJ1-1; the match to TRBD1 covers 7 bases. CDR1 SGHRS and CDR2 YFSETQ come from the germline V gene. The CDR3 loop spans 16 amino acids. J was trimmed by 5 bases and V by 2 bases; bases with no gene match: 12. CDR3 residues: CASSLGVVIQGTEAFF. The CDR3 DNA follows: TGCGCCAGCAGCTTAGGTGTGGTAATACAGGGGACTGAAGCTTTCTTT.

This clone was seen more than once but under ten times. For the CDR3, the DNA is TGTGCCAGCAGTACCGGACAGAGCTCCTATAATTCACCCCTCCACTTT. Its protein product is CASSTGQSSYNSPLHF. The J gene is TRBJ1-6, the V gene TRBV2; D may be TRBD1 (6 bases). CDR1 is SNHLY, CDR2 FYNNEI, per germline. The CDR3 sequence is 16 residues long. Trimming removed 5 bases from V and 0 bases from J, with 11 bases in between.

This chain links TRBV12-5 with TRBJ1-5, with D hard to call. The CDR3 is 15 amino acids. Trimming pared 6 bases from V and 0 bases from J, leaving 12 bases between. Germline V CDR1 and CDR2: LGHNT, FRNRAP. CDR3 in amino acids: CASGRVSDSNQPQHF. CDR3 DNA sequence: TGTGCTAGTGGCCGGGTCTCTGATAGCAATCAGCCCCAGCATTTT.

The chain has TRBV18 and TRBJ2-7; 9 bases agree with TRBD1. The ends lost 3 bases at V and 4 bases at J; junction bases unmatched: 7. CDR1 and CDR2 (germline): KGHSH, LQKENI. The CDR3 is 15 amino acids. CDR3 loop: CASSPSGDRAYEQYF. CDR3 DNA: TGTGCCAGCTCACCCTCAGGGGACAGGGCTTACGAGCAGTACTTC. Using reference TRBV18 and TRBJ2-7 for the parts outside the CDR3, the full variable domain is NAGVMQNPRHLVRRRGQEARLRCSPMKGHSHVYWYRQLPEEGLKFMVYLQKENIIDESGMPKERFSAEFPKEGPSILRIQQVVRGDSAAYFCASSPSGDRAYEQYFGPGTRLTVT.

The rearrangement joins TRBV3-1 (or the pseudogene TRBV3-2) to TRBJ2-1; TRBD1 aligns across 9 bases. Trimming took 2 bases from V and 7 from J; bases not matched to a gene: 9. The germline CDR1 and CDR2 sequences are LGHDT and YNNKEL (reference sequence). The CDR3 spans 16 residues. This CDR3 is CASSQRGTGKGNEQFF. The CDR3 DNA is TGTGCCAGCAGCCAAAGGGGGACAGGGAAGGGAAATGAGCAGTTCTTC.

J is TRBJ2-2 and V is TRBV9; D possibly corresponds to TRBD2 (5 bases). This CDR3 region has 16 residues. The germline gives CDR1 SGDLS, CDR2 YYNGEE. V dropped 4 bases and J dropped 5 bases, with 18 bases sitting between them. The CDR3 DNA reads as TGTGCCAGCAGCCCTACAGCCCTAGCCTATACCGGGGAGCTGTTTTTT. This sequence encodes CASSPTALAYTGELFF.

The CDR3 is CASSLALAGAGDTQYF. CDR3 nucleotides: TGTGCCAGCAGCTTGGCTCTAGCGGGAGCTGGAGATACGCAGTATTTT. V is TRBV7-2 and J is TRBJ2-3; 10 bases line up with TRBD2. There are 16 residues in the CDR3. CDR1 SGHTA and CDR2 FQGNSA come from the germline V gene. V gave up 3 bases and J gave up 5 bases; unmatched junction bases: 8. Variable domain in full (rest from reference TRBV7-2 and TRBJ2-3): GAGVSQSPSNKVTEKGKDVELRCDPISGHTALYWYRQSLGQGLEFLIYFQGNSAPDKSGLPSDRFSAERTGGSVSTLTIQRTQQEDSAVYLCASSLALAGAGDTQYFGPGTRLTVL.

J is TRBJ2-1 and V is TRBV28; 8 positions agree with TRBD2. J gave up 3 bases and V 4 bases, and 5 bases lay outside the gene matches. Germline CDR1 reads MDHEN; CDR2 reads SYDVKM. CDR3 length: 15 amino acids. For the CDR3, the DNA is TGTGCCAGCAGTTCGACAGCGGGAGTCTACAATGAGCAGTTCTTC. Protein sequence: CASSSTAGVYNEQFF.

J is TRBJ2-2 and V is TRBV9; the D gene is possibly TRBD2 (5 bases). The V gene's germline CDR1 is SGDLS and CDR2 YYNGEE. This CDR3 has 15 amino acids. Trimming pared 3 bases from V and 4 bases from J, leaving 13 bases between. The CDR3 region has the DNA TGTGCCAGCAGCGCCCCGAGGGTAGGCACCGGGGAGCTGTTTTTT. It translates to CASSAPRVGTGELFF.

The rearrangement joins TRBV7-2 to TRBJ2-2; 7 bases fit TRBD1. Germline values: CDR1 SGHTA, CDR2 FQGNSA. V gave up 5 bases and J gave up 6 bases; unmatched junction bases: 3. The CDR3 is 13 residues long. This CDR3 is CASSNGQAGELFF. The CDR3 coding sequence is TGTGCCAGCAGCAACGGACAGGCCGGGGAGCTGTTTTTT. Filled out from reference TRBV7-2 and TRBJ2-2, the complete variable domain reads GAGVSQSPSNKVTEKGKDVELRCDPISGHTALYWYRQSLGQGLEFLIYFQGNSAPDKSGLPSDRFSAERTGGSVSTLTIQRTQQEDSAVYLCASSNGQAGELFFGEGSRLTVL.

This rearrangement joins TRBV7-6 to TRBJ1-3, with 9 bases that match TRBD1. J gave up 0 bases and V 5 bases, and 2 bases lay outside the gene matches. CDR3 size: 15 residues. Looked up from germline, CDR1 is SGHVS and CDR2 is FNYEAQ. The CDR3 sequence: CASSGTGYSGNTIYF. The CDR3 DNA follows: TGTGCCAGCAGCGGGACAGGGTACTCTGGAAACACCATATATTTT. Full variable domain (rest looked up from reference TRBV7-6 and TRBJ1-3): GAGVSQSPRYKVTKRGQDVALRCDPISGHVSLYWYRQALGQGPEFLTYFNYEAQQDKSGLPNDRFSAERPEGSISTLTIQRTEQRDSAMYRCASSGTGYSGNTIYFGEGSWLTVV.

The chain links TRBV28 to TRBJ1-2; tentatively, D is TRBD1 (5 bases). The CDR3 consists of 11 residues. Trimming took 2 bases from V and 8 from J, leaving 6 bases between them. CDR1 is MDHEN, CDR2 SYDVKM, per germline. The CDR3 spells CASSLDRGYTF. CDR3 sequence (DNA): TGTGCCAGCAGTTTAGACAGAGGCTACACCTTC.

The rearrangement joins TRBV7-9 to TRBJ2-1, with no clear D. Trimming removed 1 base from V and 2 bases from J, with 6 bases in between. Germline CDR1 is SEHNR and CDR2 is FQNEAQ (reference sequence). This CDR3 comprises 14 residues. CDR3 nucleotide sequence: TGTGCCAGCAGCTTAGACAGAACCTACAATGAGCAGTTCTTC. Amino acid sequence: CASSLDRTYNEQFF.

In DNA, the CDR3 is TGCGCCAGCAGTAAGAGGGGCGCAGGGGCAGATACGCAGTATTTT. This codes for CASSKRGAGADTQYF. The chain has TRBV5-1 and TRBJ2-3; D perhaps matches TRBD1 (6 bases). The germline CDR1 and CDR2 sequences are SGHRS and YFSETQ. The CDR3 totals 15 residues. The V gene lost 5 bases and the J gene lost 4 bases, with 17 bases spanning the gap.

This chain uses TRBV5-6 with TRBJ2-5, with D possibly being TRBD1 (5 bases). This CDR3 comprises 15 residues. The V end lost 6 bases, the J end lost 2 bases, and 17 bases lay between the germline ends. Germline V lookup: CDR1 SGHDT, CDR2 YYEEEE. The CDR3 DNA sequence: TGTGCCAGCAACCCCGTCTCGACAGCTCAAGAGACCCAGTACTTC. As protein: CASNPVSTAQETQYF.

The CDR3 nucleotides read TGCGCCAGCAGCTTGGGGAGCCTCGGGGATACGCAGTATTTT. Translated: CASSLGSLGDTQYF. This sequence joins TRBV5-1 and TRBJ2-3; D not certain. The CDR3 consists of 14 residues. Between the trimmed V and J ends, which lost 0 bases and 6 bases, there was a span of 11 bases. CDR1 and CDR2 from the germline V gene are SGHRS and YFSETQ.

This chain joins TRBV14 and TRBJ1-4, with 7 positions matching TRBD1. V was clipped by 3 bases and J by 11 bases; unmatched bases: 9. In germline, CDR1 is SGHDN, CDR2 FVKESK. The CDR3 has 14 amino acids. The CDR3 here is CASSQLQGMSKLFF. The CDR3 DNA reads as TGTGCCAGCAGCCAGTTACAGGGGATGAGTAAACTGTTTTTT.

The rearrangement links TRBV12-5 to TRBJ2-5; 7 bases match TRBD1. Trimming took 1 base from V and 7 from J; bases not matched to a gene: 9. The CDR3 has 15 amino acids. The germline V gene has CDR1 LGHNT and CDR2 FRNRAP. The CDR3 here is CASGLAQGVVATQYF. The CDR3 nucleotides are TGTGCTAGTGGTTTGGCGCAGGGGGTTGTGGCGACCCAGTACTTC.

The rearrangement links TRBV7-2 to TRBJ1-2; perhaps TRBD1 as D (6 bases). Deletions cut 1 base from V and 6 bases from J, with 15 bases between. Germline V gene lookup returns CDR1 SGHTA and CDR2 FQGNSA. This CDR3 has 15 residues. This chain's CDR3 is CASSLGGRGLDGYTF. CDR3 sequence (DNA): TGTGCCAGCAGCTTAGGGGGCAGGGGTTTGGATGGCTACACCTTC.